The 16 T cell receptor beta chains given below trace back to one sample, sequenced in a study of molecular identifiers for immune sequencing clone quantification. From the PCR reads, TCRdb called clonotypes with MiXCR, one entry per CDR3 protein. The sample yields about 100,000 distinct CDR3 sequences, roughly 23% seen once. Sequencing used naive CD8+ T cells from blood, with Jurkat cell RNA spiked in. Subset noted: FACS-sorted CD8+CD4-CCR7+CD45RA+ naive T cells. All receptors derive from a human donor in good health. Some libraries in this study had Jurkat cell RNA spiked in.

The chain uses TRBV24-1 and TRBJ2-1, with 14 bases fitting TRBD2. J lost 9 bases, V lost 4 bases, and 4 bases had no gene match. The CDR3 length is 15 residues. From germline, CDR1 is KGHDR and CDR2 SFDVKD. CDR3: CATSDQGLAGGEQFF. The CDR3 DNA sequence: TGTGCCACCAGTGACCAAGGACTAGCGGGAGGTGAGCAGTTCTTC.

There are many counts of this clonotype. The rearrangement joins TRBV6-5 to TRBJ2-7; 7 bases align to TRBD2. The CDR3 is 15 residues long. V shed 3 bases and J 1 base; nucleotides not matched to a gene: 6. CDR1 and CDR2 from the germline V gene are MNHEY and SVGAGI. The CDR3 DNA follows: TGTGCCAGCAGTTATAAACCGGGAGGATCCTACGAGCAGTACTTC. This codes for CASSYKPGGSYEQYF.

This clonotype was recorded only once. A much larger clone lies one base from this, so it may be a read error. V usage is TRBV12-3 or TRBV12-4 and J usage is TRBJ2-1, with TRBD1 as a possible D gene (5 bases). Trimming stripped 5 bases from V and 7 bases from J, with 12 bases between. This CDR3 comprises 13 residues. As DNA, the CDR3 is TGTGCCAGCAGTAGGGGCTCTTTTAATGAGCAGTTCTTC. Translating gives CASSRGSFNEQFF.

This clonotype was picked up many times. DNA for the CDR3: TGTGCCAGCGCTGACCTCCTTCGTACAGATACGCAGTATTTT. Translated, it gives CASADLLRTDTQYF. V and J are TRBV6-2 or TRBV6-3 and TRBJ2-3; no clear D. In germline, CDR1 is MNHEY, CDR2 SVGEGT. Trimming stripped 8 bases from V and 3 bases from J, with 15 bases between. The CDR3 runs 14 residues.

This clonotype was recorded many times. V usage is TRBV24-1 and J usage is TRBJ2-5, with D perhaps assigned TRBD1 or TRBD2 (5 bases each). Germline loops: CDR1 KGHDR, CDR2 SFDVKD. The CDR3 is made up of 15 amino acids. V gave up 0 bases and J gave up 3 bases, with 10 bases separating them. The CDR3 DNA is TGTGCCACCAGTGATTTGCTTGGGGGAGAAGAGACCCAGTACTTC. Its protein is CATSDLLGGEETQYF.

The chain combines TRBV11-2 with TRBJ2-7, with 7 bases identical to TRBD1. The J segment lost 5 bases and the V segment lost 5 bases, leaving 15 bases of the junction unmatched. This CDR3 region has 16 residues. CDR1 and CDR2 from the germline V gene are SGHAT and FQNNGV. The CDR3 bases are TGTGCCAGCAGCCTCCGACAGGGAAGGATTGGTAACGAGCAGTACTTC. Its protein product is CASSLRQGRIGNEQYF.

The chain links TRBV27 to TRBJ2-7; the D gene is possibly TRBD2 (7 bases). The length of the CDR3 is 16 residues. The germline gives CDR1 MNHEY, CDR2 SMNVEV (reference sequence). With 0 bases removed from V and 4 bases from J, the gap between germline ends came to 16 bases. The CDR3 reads CASSLSGGGAGYEQYF. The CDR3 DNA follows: TGTGCCAGCAGTTTATCCGGCGGGGGCGCGGGTTACGAGCAGTACTTC.

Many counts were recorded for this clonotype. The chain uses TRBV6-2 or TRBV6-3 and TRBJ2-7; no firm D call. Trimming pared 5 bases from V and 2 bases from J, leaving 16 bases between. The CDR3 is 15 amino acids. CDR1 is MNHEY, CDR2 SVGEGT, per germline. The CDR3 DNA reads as TGTGCCAGCAGTACCCTTAGAAGTCCGACCTACGAGCAGTACTTC. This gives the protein CASSTLRSPTYEQYF.

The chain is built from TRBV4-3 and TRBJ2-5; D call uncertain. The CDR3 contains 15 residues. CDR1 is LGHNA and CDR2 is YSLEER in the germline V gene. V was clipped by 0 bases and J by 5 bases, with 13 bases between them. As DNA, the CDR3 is TGCGCCAGCAGCCAAGATTTCAGATCGACGGAGACCCAGTACTTC. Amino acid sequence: CASSQDFRSTETQYF.

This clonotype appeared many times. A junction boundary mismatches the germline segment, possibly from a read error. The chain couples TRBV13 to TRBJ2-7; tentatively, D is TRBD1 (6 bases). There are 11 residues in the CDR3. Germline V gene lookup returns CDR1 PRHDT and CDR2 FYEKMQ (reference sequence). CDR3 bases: TGTGCCAGCAGCTTATTGGACAGTAAGGTCTTC. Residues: CASSLLDSKVF.

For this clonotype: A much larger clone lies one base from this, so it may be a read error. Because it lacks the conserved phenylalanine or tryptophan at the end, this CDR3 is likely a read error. The CDR3 protein is CASSQGLAGAYEQYL. The CDR3 coding sequence is TGTGCCAGCAGCCAAGGGCTAGCGGGTGCCTACGAGCAGTACCTC. The genes are TRBV4-2 and TRBJ2-7; 8 bases align to TRBD2. The V segment lost 1 base and the J segment 2 bases; nucleotides outside the gene matches: 4. The CDR3 totals 15 residues. Germline loops: CDR1 LGHNA, CDR2 YNFKEQ.

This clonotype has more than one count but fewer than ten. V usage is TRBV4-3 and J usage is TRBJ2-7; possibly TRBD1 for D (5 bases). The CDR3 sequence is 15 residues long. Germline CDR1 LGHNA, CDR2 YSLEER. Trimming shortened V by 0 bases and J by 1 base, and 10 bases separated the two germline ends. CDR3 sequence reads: CASSQDQGSSYEQYF. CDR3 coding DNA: TGCGCCAGCAGCCAAGATCAGGGCTCGTCCTACGAGCAGTACTTC.

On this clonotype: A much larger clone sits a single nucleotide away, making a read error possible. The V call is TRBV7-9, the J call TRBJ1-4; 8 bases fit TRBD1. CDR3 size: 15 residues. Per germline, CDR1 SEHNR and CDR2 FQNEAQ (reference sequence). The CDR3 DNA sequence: TGTGCCAGCAGCTTATCGACAGGGGCGATTGAAGAACTGTTTTTT. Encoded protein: CASSLSTGAIEELFF.

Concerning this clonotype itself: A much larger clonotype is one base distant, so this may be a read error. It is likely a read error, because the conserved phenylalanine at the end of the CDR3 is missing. The CDR3, as DNA: TGCGCCAGCAGCTGGCCCGAACAAGGACTCCAACAGGGAGATACGCAGTATTTG. This sequence encodes CASSWPEQGLQQGDTQYL. The chain has TRBV5-1 and TRBJ2-3, with a tentative D call TRBD1 (6 bases). Trimming cost V 3 bases and J 5 bases, with 25 bases left between them. CDR1 is SGHRS, CDR2 YFSETQ, per germline. The CDR3 is 18 amino acids.

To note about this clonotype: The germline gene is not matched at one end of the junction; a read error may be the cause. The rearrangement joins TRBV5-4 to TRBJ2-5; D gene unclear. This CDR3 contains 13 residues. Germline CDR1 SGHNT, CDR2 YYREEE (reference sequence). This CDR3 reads CAGSLGSEETQYF. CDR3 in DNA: TGTGCCGGCAGCTTGGGGTCCGAAGAGACCCAGTACTTC.

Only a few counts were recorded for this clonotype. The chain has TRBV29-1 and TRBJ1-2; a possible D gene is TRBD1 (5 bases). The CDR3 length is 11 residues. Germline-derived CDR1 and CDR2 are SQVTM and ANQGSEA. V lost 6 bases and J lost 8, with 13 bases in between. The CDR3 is CSVPGSGGYTF. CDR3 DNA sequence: TGCAGCGTCCCAGGGTCTGGAGGCTACACCTTC.